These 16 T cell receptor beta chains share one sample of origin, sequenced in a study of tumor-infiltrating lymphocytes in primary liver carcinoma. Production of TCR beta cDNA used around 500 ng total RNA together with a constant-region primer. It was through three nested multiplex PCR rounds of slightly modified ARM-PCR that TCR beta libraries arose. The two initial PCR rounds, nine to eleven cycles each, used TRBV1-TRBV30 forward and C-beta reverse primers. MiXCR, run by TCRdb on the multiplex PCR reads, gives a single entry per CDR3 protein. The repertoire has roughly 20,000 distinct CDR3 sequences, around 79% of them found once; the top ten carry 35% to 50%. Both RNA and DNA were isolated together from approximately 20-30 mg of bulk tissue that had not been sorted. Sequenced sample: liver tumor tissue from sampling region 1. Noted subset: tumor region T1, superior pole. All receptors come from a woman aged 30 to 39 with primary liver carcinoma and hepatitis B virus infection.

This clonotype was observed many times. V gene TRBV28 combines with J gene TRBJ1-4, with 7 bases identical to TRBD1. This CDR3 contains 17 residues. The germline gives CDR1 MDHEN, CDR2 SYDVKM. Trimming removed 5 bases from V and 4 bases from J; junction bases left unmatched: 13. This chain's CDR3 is CASSPPTIGTVNEKLFF. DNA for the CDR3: TGTGCCAGCAGTCCCCCCACAATCGGGACAGTTAATGAAAAACTGTTTTTT.

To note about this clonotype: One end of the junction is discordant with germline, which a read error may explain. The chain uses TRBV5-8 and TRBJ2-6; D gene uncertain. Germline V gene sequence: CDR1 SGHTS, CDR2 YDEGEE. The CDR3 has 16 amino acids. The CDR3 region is CASTMTGFSEVNVLTF. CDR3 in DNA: TGTGCCAGCACCATGACGGGCTTCTCTGAGGTCAACGTCCTGACATTC.

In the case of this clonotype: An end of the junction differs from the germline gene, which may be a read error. Here the CDR3 DNA reads TGTACCACTTGTAGGCGGAGGGTCCTGGTAGCCAAAAACATTCAGTATTTC. Protein sequence: CTTCRRRVLVAKNIQYF. The chain couples TRBV6-1 to TRBJ2-4, with a tentative D call TRBD2 (6 bases). The CDR3 covers 17 residues. The germline V gene has CDR1 MNHNS and CDR2 SASEGT.

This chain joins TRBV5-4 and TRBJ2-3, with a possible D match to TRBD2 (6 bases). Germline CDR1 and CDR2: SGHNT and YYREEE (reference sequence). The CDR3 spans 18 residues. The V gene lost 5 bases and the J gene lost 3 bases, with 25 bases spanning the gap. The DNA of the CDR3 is TGTGCCAGCAGTAACCCGGCGACTAGTGGGAGTCAGACAGATACGCAGTATTTT. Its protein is CASSNPATSGSQTDTQYF.

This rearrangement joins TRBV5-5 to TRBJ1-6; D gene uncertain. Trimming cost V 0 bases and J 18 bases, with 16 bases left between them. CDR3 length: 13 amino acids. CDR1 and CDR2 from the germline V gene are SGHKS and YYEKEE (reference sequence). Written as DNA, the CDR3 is TGTGCCAGCAGCTTGGACGTCAGTAATTCACCCCACTTT. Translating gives CASSLDVSNSPHF. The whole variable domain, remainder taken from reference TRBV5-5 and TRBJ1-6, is DAGVTQSPTHLIKTRGQQVTLRCSPISGHKSVSWYQQVLGQGPQFIFQYYEKEERGRGNFPDRFSARQFPNYSSELNVNALLLGDSALYLCASSLDVSNSPHFGNGTRLTVT.

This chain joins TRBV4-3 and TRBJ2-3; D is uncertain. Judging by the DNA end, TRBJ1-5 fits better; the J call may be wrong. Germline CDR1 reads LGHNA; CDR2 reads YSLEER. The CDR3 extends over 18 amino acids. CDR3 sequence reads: CASSQSIWLGDSDDTQHF. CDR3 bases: TGCGCCAGCAGCCAGTCGATCTGGCTGGGTGATTCCGATGATACGCAGCATTTT.

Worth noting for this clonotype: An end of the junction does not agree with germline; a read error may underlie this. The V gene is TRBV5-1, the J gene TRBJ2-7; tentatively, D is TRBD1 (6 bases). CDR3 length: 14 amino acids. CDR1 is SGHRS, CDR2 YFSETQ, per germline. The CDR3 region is CASSLEGDNYDQYF. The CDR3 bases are TGCGCCAGCAGCTTGGAAGGGGACAACTACGATCAGTACTTC.

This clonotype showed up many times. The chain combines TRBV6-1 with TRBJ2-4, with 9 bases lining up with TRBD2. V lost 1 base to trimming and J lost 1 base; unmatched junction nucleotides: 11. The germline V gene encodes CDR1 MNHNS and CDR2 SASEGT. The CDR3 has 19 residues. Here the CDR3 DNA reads TGTGCCAGCAGTGAAGAGGCAAGCGGGAGGACTAGCGCCAAAAACATTCAGTACTTC. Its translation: CASSEEASGRTSAKNIQYF.

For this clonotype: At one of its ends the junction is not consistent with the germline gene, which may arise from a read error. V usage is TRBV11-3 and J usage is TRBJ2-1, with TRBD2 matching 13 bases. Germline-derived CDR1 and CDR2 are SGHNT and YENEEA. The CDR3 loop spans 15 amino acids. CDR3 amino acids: CASCPLAGGGYEQFF. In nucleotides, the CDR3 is TGTGCCAGCTGCCCACTAGCGGGGGGGGGATATGAGCAGTTCTTT.

The CDR3 DNA reads TGTGCCAGCAGCCAGGAAGGCAGGGAGATCATGAACACTGAAGCTTTCTTT. Protein product: CASSQEGREIMNTEAFF. The rearrangement joins TRBV4-2 to TRBJ1-1, with D perhaps TRBD1 (5 bases). V dropped 3 bases and J dropped 0 bases, with 17 bases sitting between them. The CDR3 consists of 17 residues. Germline loops: CDR1 LGHNA, CDR2 YNFKEQ.

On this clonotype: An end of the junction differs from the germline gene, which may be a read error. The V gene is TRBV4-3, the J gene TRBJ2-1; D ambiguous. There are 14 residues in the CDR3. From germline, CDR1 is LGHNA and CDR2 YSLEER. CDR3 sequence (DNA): TGCGCCAGTAGCCACGCAGAGTCGGTCAATGAGCAGTTCTTC. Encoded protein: CASSHAESVNEQFF.

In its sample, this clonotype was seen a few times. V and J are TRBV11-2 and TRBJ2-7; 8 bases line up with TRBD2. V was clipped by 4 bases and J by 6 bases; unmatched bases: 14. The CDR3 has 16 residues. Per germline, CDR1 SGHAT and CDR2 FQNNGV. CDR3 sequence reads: CASSYGGRTSGSEQYF. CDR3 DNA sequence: TGTGCCAGCAGCTACGGCGGGAGGACCTCGGGAAGCGAGCAGTACTTC.

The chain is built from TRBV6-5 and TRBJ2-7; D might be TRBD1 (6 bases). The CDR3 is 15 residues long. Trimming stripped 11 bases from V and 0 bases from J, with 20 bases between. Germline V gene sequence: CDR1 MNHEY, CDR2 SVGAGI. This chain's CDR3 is CAGSYKDSNSYEQYF. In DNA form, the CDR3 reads TGTGCCGGAAGTTACAAGGACAGCAACTCCTACGAGCAGTACTTC.

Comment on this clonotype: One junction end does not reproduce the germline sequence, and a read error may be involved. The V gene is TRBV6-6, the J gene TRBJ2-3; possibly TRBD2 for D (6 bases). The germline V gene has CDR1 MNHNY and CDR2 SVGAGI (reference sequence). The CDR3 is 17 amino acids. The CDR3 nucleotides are TGTGTCAGCAGTTCCACCTTGGACCGGGGAGGCCAGATATGGCAGTATTTT. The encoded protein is CVSSSTLDRGGQIWQYF.

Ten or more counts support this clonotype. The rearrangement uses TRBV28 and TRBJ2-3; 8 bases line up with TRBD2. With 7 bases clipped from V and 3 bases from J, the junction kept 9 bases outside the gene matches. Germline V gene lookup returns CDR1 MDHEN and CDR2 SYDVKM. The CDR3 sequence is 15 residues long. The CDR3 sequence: CASTRTSWVTDTQYF. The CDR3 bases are TGTGCCAGCACTCGGACTAGCTGGGTGACAGATACGCAGTATTTT.

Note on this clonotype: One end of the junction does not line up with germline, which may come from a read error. The CDR3 DNA is TGTGTCTGGAGTACAGGATTAGGCACAGGGGAGCTGTTTTTT. It is translated as CVWSTGLGTGELFF. The V call is TRBV30, the J call TRBJ2-2, with a tentative D call TRBD1 (5 bases). CDR1 and CDR2 (germline): GTSNPN, SVGIG (reference sequence). This CDR3 region has 14 residues.